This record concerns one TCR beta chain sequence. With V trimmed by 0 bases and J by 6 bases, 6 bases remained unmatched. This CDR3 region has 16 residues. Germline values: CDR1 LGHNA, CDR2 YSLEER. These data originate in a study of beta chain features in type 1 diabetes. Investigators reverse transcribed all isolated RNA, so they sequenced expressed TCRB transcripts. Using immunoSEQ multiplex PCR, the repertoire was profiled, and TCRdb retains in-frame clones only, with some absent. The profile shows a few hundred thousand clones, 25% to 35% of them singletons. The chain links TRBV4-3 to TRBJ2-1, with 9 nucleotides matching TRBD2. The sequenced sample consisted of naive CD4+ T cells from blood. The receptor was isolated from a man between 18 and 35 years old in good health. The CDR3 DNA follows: TGCGCCAGCAGCCAAGAAGGCCTAGCGGGACTCAATGAGCAGTTCTTC. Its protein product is CASSQEGLAGLNEQFF.